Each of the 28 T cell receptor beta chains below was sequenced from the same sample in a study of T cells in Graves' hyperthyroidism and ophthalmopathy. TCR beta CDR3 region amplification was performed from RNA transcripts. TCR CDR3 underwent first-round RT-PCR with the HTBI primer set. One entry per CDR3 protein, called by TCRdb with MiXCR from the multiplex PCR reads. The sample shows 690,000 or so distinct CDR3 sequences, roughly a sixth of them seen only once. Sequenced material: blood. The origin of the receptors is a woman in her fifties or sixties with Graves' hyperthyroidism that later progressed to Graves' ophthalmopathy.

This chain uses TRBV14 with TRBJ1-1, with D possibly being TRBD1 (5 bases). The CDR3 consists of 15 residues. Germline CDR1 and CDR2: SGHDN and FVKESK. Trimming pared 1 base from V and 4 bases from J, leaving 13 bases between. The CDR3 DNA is TGTGCCAGCAGCCAAGTCGCAGGGAGCGGCACTGAAGCTTTCTTT. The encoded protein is CASSQVAGSGTEAFF.

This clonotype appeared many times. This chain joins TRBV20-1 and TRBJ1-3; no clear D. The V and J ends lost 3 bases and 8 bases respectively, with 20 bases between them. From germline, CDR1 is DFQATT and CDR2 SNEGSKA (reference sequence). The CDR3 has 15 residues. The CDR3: CSARDSQTGRYTIYF. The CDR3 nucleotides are TGCAGTGCTAGGGATTCCCAGACTGGGAGGTACACCATATATTTT.

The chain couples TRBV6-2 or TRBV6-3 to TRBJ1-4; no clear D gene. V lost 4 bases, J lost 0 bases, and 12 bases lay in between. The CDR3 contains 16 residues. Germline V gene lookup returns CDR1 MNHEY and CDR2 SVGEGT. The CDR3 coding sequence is TGTGCCAGCAGTTCCGTGACCCGACCAACTAATGAAAAACTGTTTTTT. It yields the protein CASSSVTRPTNEKLFF.

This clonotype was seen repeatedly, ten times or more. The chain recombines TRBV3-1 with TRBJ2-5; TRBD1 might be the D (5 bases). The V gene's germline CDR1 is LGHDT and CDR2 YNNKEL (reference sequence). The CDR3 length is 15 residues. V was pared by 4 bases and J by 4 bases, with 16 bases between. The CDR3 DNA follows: TGTGCCAGCAGCCCTCAAGGGGCCAGTCGAGAGACCCAGTACTTC. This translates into CASSPQGASRETQYF.

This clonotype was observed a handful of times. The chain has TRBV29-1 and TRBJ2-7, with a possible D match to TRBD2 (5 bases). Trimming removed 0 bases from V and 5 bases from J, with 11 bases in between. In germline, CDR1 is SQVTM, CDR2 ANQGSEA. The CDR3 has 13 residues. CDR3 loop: CSVEERVANEQYF. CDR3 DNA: TGCAGCGTTGAAGAGAGGGTTGCCAACGAGCAGTACTTC.

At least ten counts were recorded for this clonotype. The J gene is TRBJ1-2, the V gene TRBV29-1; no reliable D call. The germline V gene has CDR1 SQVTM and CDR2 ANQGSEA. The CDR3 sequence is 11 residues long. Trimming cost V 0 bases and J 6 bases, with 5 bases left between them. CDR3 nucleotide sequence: TGCAGCGTTGAAGATCTTGATGGCTACACCTTC. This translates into CSVEDLDGYTF.

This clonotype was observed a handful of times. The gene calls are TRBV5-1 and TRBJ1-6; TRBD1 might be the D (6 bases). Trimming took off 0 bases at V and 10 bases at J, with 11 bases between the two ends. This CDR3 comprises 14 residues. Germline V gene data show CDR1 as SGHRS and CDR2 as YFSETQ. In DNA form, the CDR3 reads TGCGCCAGCAGCTTGGACAGGGTTGAGTCACCCCTCCACTTT. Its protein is CASSLDRVESPLHF. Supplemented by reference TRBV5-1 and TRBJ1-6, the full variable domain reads KAGVTQTPRYLIKTRGQQVTLSCSPISGHRSVSWYQQTPGQGLQFLFEYFSETQRNKGNFPGRFSGRQFSNSRSEMNVSTLELGDSALYLCASSLDRVESPLHFGNGTRLTVT.

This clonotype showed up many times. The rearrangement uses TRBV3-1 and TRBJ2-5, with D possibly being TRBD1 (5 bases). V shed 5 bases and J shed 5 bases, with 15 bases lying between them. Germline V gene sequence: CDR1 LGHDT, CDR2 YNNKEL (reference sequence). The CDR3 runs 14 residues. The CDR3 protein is CASSTLGAAETQYF. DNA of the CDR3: TGTGCCAGCAGCACTTTAGGGGCCGCCGAGACCCAGTACTTC.

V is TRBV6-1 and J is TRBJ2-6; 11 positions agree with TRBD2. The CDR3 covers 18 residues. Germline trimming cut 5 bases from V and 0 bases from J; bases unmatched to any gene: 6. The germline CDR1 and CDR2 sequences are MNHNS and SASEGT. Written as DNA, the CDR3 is TGTGCCAGCAGTCTACTAGCGGGGGCTTCCTCTGGGGCCAACGTCCTGACTTTC. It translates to CASSLLAGASSGANVLTF.

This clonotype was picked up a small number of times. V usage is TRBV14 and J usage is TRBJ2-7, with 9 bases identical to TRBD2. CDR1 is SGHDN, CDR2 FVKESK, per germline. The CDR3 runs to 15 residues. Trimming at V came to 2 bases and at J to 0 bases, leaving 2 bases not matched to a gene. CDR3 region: CASSQLAGSSYEQYF. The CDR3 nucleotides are TGTGCCAGCAGCCAACTAGCGGGGAGCTCCTACGAGCAGTACTTC.

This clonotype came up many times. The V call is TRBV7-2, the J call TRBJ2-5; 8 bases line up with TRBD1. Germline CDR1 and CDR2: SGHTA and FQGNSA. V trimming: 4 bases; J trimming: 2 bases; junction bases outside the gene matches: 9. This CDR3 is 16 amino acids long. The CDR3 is CASSSGGWGRQETQYF. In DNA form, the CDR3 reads TGTGCCAGCAGCTCAGGGGGCTGGGGACGGCAAGAGACCCAGTACTTC.

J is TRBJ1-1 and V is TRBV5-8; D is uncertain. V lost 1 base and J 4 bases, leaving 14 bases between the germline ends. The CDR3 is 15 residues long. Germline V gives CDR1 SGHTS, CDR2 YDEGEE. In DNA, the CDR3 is TGTGCCAGCAGCTTGACGGACCTAAGTGCCACTGAAGCTTTCTTT. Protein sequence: CASSLTDLSATEAFF.

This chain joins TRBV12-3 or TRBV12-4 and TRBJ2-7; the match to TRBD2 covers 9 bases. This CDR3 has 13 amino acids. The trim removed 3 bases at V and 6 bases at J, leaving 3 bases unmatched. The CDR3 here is CASSFDSGSEQYF. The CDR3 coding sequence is TGTGCCAGCAGTTTCGATAGCGGGAGCGAGCAGTACTTC.

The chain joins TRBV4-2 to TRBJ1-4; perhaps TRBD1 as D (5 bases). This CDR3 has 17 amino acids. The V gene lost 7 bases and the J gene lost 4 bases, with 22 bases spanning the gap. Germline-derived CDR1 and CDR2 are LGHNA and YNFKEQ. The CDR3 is CASTPSGTQLGNEKLFF. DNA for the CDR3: TGTGCCAGCACACCTTCCGGGACTCAATTGGGTAATGAAAAACTGTTTTTT.

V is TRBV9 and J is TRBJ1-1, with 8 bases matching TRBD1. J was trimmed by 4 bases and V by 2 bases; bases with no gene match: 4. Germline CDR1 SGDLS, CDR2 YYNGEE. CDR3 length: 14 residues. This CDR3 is CASSVAGGPTEAFF. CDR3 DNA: TGTGCCAGCAGCGTTGCAGGGGGCCCCACTGAAGCTTTCTTT.

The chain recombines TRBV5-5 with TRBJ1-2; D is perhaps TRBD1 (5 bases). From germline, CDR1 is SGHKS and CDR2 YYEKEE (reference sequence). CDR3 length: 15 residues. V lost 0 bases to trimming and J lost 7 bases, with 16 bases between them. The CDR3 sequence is CASSLEAGIVFGYTF. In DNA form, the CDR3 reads TGTGCCAGCAGCTTGGAGGCAGGGATTGTCTTTGGCTACACCTTC.

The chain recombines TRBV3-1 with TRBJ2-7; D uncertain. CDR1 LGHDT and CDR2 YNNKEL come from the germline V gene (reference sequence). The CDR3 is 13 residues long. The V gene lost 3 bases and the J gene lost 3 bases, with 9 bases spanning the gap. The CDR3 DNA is TGTGCCAGCAGCCAGGACGCCCGCTACGAGCAGTACTTC. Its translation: CASSQDARYEQYF.

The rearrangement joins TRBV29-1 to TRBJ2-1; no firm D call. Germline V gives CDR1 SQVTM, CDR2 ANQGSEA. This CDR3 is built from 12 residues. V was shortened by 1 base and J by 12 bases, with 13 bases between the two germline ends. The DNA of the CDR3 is TGCAGCGTTGAAGGTTCGGCTGTCGGGCAGTTCTTC. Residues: CSVEGSAVGQFF.

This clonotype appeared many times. The CDR3 reads CASSLGGTGHNEQFF. The CDR3 region has the DNA TGCGCCAGCAGCCTAGGAGGGACAGGGCACAATGAGCAGTTCTTC. The J gene is TRBJ2-1, the V gene TRBV5-1; 9 bases line up with TRBD1. V lost 4 bases, J lost 5 bases, and 7 bases stayed unmatched. The CDR3 sequence is 15 residues long. CDR1 and CDR2 from the germline V gene are SGHRS and YFSETQ.

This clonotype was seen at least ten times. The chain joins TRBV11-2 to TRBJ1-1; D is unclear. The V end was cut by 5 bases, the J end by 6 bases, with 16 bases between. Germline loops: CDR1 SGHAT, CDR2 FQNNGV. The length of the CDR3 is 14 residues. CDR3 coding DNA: TGTGCCAGCAGCCCCCAGGTTGGTAGATCTGAAGCTTTCTTT. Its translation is CASSPQVGRSEAFF. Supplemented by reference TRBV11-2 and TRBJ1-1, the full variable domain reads EAGVAQSPRYKIIEKRQSVAFWCNPISGHATLYWYQQILGQGPKLLIQFQNNGVVDDSQLPKDRFSAERLKGVDSTLKIQPAKLEDSAVYLCASSPQVGRSEAFFGQGTRLTVV.

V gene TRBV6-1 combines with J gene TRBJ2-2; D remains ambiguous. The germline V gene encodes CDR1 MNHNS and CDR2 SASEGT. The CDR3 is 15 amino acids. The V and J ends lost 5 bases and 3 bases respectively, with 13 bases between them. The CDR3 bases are TGTGCCAGCAGTTACATAGGACGGGACACCGGGGAGCTGTTTTTT. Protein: CASSYIGRDTGELFF.

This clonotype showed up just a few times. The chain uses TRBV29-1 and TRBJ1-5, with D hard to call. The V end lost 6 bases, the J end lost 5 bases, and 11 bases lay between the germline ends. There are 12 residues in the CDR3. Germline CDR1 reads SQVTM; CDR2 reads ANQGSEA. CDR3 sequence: CSVADLDQPQHF. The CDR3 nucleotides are TGCAGCGTCGCTGACTTGGATCAGCCCCAGCATTTT.

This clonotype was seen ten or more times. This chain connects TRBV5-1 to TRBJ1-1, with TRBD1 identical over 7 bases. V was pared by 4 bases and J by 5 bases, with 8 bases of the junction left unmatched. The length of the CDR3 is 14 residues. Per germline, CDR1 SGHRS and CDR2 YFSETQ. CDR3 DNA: TGCGCCAGCAGCCCACAGGGGCATAGTACTGAAGCTTTCTTT. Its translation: CASSPQGHSTEAFF. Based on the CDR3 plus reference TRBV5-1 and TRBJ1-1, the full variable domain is KAGVTQTPRYLIKTRGQQVTLSCSPISGHRSVSWYQQTPGQGLQFLFEYFSETQRNKGNFPGRFSGRQFSNSRSEMNVSTLELGDSALYLCASSPQGHSTEAFFGQGTRLTVV.

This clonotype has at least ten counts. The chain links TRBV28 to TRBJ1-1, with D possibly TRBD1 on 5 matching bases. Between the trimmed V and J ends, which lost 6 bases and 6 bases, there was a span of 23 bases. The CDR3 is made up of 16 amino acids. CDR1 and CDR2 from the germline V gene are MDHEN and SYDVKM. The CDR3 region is CASSRPGRKKTPEAFF. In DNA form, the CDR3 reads TGTGCCAGCAGCCGACCGGGGCGAAAGAAAACGCCTGAAGCTTTCTTT.

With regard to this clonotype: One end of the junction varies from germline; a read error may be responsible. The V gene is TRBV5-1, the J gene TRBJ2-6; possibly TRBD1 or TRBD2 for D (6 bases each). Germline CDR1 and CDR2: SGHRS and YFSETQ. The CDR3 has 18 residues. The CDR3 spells CASSLGRTEVSGANVLTF. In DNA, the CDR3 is TGTGCCAGCAGCTTGGGGAGGACAGAAGTCTCTGGGGCCAACGTCCTGACTTTC.

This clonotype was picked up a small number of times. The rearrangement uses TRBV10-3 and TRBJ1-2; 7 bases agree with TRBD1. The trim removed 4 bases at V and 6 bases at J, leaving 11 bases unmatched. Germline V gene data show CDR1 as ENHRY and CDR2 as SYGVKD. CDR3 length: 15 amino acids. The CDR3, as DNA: TGTGCCATCAGTGGAGGCGGCAGGGGGGCGGATGGCTACACCTTC. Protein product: CAISGGGRGADGYTF.

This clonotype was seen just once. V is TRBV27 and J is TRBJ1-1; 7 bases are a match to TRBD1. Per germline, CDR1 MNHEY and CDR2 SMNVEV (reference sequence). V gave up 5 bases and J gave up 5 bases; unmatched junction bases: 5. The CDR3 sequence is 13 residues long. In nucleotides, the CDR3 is TGTGCCAGCAGTCCAGGGGGGTTGACTGAAGCTTTCTTT. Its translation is CASSPGGLTEAFF.

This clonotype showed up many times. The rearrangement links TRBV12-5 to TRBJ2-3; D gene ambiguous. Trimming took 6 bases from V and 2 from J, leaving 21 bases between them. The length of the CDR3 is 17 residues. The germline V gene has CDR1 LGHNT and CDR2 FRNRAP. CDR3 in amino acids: CASGTPTFSPATDTQYF. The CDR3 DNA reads TGTGCTAGTGGCACCCCGACTTTCTCCCCCGCCACAGATACGCAGTATTTT.